These 14 T cell receptor beta chains share one sample of origin, sequenced in a study of graft-versus-host responses after intestinal transplantation. These receptors' targets are unknown. The method was immunoSEQ multiplex PCR; TCRdb's version includes in-frame clones alone and lacks a portion of them. The repertoire includes some 110,000 clones, over 85% of them detected once, and under 0.3% sits in the top ten. The starting material was unstimulated CD4+ T cells sorted from spleen or lymph node cells, obtained before transplant. These receptors originate from a human donor who was the organ donor for an intestinal transplant.

V usage is TRBV4-2 and J usage is TRBJ2-7; TRBD1 matches at 7 bases. Germline lookup yields CDR1 LGHNA and CDR2 YNFKEQ. The CDR3 is 12 residues long. V shed 1 base, J shed 6 bases, and the junction held 0 bases outside the gene matches. CDR3 loop: CASSQGTGEQYF. The CDR3 bases are TGTGCCAGCAGCCAAGGGACAGGCGAGCAGTACTTC.

The chain uses TRBV19 and TRBJ2-6, with 11 bases identical to TRBD2. Germline assignment: CDR1 LNHDA and CDR2 SQIVND (reference sequence). V was clipped by 2 bases and J by 1 base; unmatched bases: 4. This CDR3 is built from 18 residues. Written as DNA, the CDR3 is TGTGCCAGTAGTATAACTAGCGGGAGAAGATCTGGGGCCAACGTCCTGACTTTC. This codes for CASSITSGRRSGANVLTF.

The rearrangement links TRBV30 to TRBJ2-1; 10 positions match TRBD2. The CDR3 covers 15 residues. Looked up from germline, CDR1 is GTSNPN and CDR2 is SVGIG (reference sequence). V lost 2 bases, J lost 7 bases, and 8 bases stayed unmatched. The CDR3 DNA is TGTGCCTGGAGTCGGCTAGCGGGAGTAAGAAATGAGCAGTTCTTC. Its protein product is CAWSRLAGVRNEQFF.

This chain uses TRBV30 with TRBJ2-1, with a possible D match to TRBD2 (5 bases). V was trimmed by 3 bases and J by 0 bases, leaving 12 bases between them. Germline V CDR1 and CDR2: GTSNPN, SVGIG (reference sequence). This CDR3 has 15 amino acids. The CDR3 region is CAWSRGSSSYNEQFF. As DNA, the CDR3 is TGTGCCTGGAGCCGAGGGTCGAGCTCCTACAATGAGCAGTTCTTC.

The CDR3 DNA reads TGTGCCAGCAGTGAAGCGCGGGCGACCGGGGAGCTGTTTTTT. Residues: CASSEARATGELFF. The gene calls are TRBV6-1 and TRBJ2-2; maybe TRBD2 (5 bases). This CDR3 has 14 residues. Trimming left V 0 bases short and J 5 bases short, with 7 bases between. Germline CDR1 is MNHNS and CDR2 is SASEGT.

V is TRBV11-2 and J is TRBJ1-1; a weak D match, TRBD1 (6 bases). Germline CDR1 is SGHAT and CDR2 is FQNNGV. This CDR3 has 12 amino acids. The germline V and J ends were trimmed by 0 bases and 11 bases, with 10 bases remaining between them. CDR3 coding DNA: TGTGCCAGCAGCTTAGACCAGGGGAGGGCTTTCTTT. This sequence encodes CASSLDQGRAFF.

V is TRBV28 and J is TRBJ1-2; TRBD1 might be the D (6 bases). With 3 bases removed from V and 8 bases from J, the gap between germline ends came to 16 bases. Germline V gene data show CDR1 as MDHEN and CDR2 as SYDVKM. The CDR3 has 14 residues. The CDR3 loop reads CASSLGDRSGGYTF. In DNA form, the CDR3 reads TGTGCCAGCAGTTTGGGTGACAGGTCGGGAGGCTACACCTTC.

This chain joins TRBV6-6 and TRBJ2-3; 11 bases fit TRBD2. Losses at the gene ends were 10 bases for V and 5 bases for J; bases not matched to a gene: 8. This CDR3 is 14 amino acids long. Germline V CDR1 and CDR2: MNHNY, SVGAGI (reference sequence). The CDR3 region has the DNA TGTGCCACCCGACTAGCGGGAAAGGGAGATACGCAGTATTTT. Its translation is CATRLAGKGDTQYF.

J is TRBJ2-7 and V is TRBV5-4; 9 bases are shared with TRBD1. The V gene's germline CDR1 is SGHNT and CDR2 YYREEE (reference sequence). V lost 0 bases and J lost 2; bases outside the gene matches: 3. This CDR3 has 15 residues. In DNA form, the CDR3 reads TGTGCCAGCAGCTTGGAACAGGGGGCCGCCTACGAGCAGTACTTC. It translates to CASSLEQGAAYEQYF.

This chain joins TRBV19 and TRBJ1-2; D uncertain. This CDR3 has 13 residues. V lost 6 bases to trimming and J lost 4 bases, with 12 bases between them. Germline CDR1 LNHDA, CDR2 SQIVND (reference sequence). CDR3 sequence: CASRAANLYGYTF. The CDR3 region has the DNA TGTGCCAGTAGGGCGGCTAACCTCTATGGCTACACCTTC.

This chain joins TRBV5-1 and TRBJ2-6; D remains unclear. V was shortened by 0 bases and J by 0 bases, with 4 bases between the two germline ends. The germline gives CDR1 SGHRS, CDR2 YFSETQ. The length of the CDR3 is 15 residues. The CDR3 nucleotides are TGCGCCAGCAGCTTGGGACACTCTGGGGCCAACGTCCTGACTTTC. Its translation: CASSLGHSGANVLTF.

The chain combines TRBV19 with TRBJ2-7; 10 bases fit TRBD1. The germline CDR1 and CDR2 sequences are LNHDA and SQIVND (reference sequence). The length of the CDR3 is 15 residues. Trimming cost V 3 bases and J 4 bases; bases outside gene matches: 6. The CDR3 loop is CASSMQVGQGYEQYF. As DNA, the CDR3 is TGTGCCAGTAGTATGCAGGTGGGACAGGGGTACGAGCAGTACTTC.

This sequence joins TRBV4-2 and TRBJ2-7; D uncertain. In germline, CDR1 is LGHNA, CDR2 YNFKEQ. This CDR3 spans 16 amino acids. Trimming stripped 1 base from V and 0 bases from J, with 13 bases between. CDR3 protein: CASSQVFRQSSYEQYF. DNA of the CDR3: TGTGCCAGCAGCCAAGTTTTTAGGCAAAGCTCCTACGAGCAGTACTTC.

The gene calls are TRBV5-1 and TRBJ2-1; either TRBD1 or TRBD2 may supply D (5 bases each). Germline CDR1 and CDR2: SGHRS and YFSETQ. The V gene lost 5 bases and the J gene lost 3 bases, with 12 bases spanning the gap. The CDR3 extends over 14 amino acids. This chain's CDR3 is CASSRGADYNEQFF. DNA of the CDR3: TGCGCCAGCAGTCGGGGCGCTGACTACAATGAGCAGTTCTTC.